A selection of T cell receptor beta chains follows, all from one sample in a study of CD8 T cells in Susac syndrome. TCRdb re-called the immunoSEQ multiplex PCR reads through MiXCR, storing one row per CDR3 protein. This sample has 150,000 to 190,000 distinct CDR3 sequences; around 95% occur once, and the top ten carry about 0.16%. The sequenced material came from CD4+ T cells from PBMCs. The receptor set was obtained from a human donor with Susac syndrome. Each CDR3 is given with its conserved first and last residue. The D gene is left open where the match is weak. Size tells how often a clone was seen (once, few, many) or the class of an expanded clone, and some rows leave it out.

d_gene: NA
v_gene: TRBV7-8
abundance: NA
j_gene: TRBJ2-7
len: 13
CDR3aa: CASSGDLTYEQYF
CDR3nt: TGTGCCAGCAGCGGCGATCTAACCTACGAGCAGTACTTC

d_gene: NA
v_gene: TRBV29-1
abundance: NA
j_gene: TRBJ1-1
len: 14
CDR3aa: CSVEDESLNTEAFF
CDR3nt: TGCAGCGTTGAAGATGAGAGCTTGAACACTGAAGCTTTCTTT

d_gene: NA
v_gene: TRBV2
abundance: NA
j_gene: TRBJ1-5
len: 13
CDR3aa: CASSEQVWQPQHF
CDR3nt: TGTGCCAGCAGTGAACAGGTATGGCAGCCCCAGCATTTT

d_gene: TRBD1
v_gene: TRBV9
abundance: NA
j_gene: TRBJ2-7
len: 16
CDR3aa: CASSVQPGQGVYEQYF
CDR3nt: TGTGCCAGCAGCGTCCAGCCGGGACAGGGGGTCTACGAGCAGTACTTC

d_gene: NA
v_gene: TRBV3-1
abundance: once
j_gene: TRBJ2-2
len: 16
CDR3aa: CASSHRTASNTGELFF
CDR3nt: TGTGCCAGCAGCCACAGGACAGCCTCGAACACCGGGGAGCTGTTTTTT

d_gene: NA
v_gene: TRBV19
abundance: few
j_gene: TRBJ2-3
len: 13
CDR3aa: CASSVGTVDTQYF
CDR3nt: TGTGCCAGTAGTGTCGGGACTGTGGATACGCAGTATTTT

d_gene: TRBD1
v_gene: TRBV29-1
abundance: NA
j_gene: TRBJ2-7
len: 13
CDR3aa: CSVERQGAGEQYF
CDR3nt: TGCAGCGTAGAAAGACAGGGGGCTGGGGAGCAGTACTTC

d_gene: NA
v_gene: TRBV20-1
abundance: NA
j_gene: TRBJ1-6
len: 17
CDR3aa: CSASQVGASSYNSPLHF
CDR3nt: TGCAGTGCTTCTCAAGTAGGGGCGAGCTCCTATAATTCACCCCTCCACTTT

d_gene: NA
v_gene: TRBV21-1
abundance: NA
j_gene: TRBJ2-3
len: 16
CDR3aa: CASSSPRDSYTDTQYF
CDR3nt: TGTGCCAGCAGCAGCCCGAGGGACAGCTACACAGATACGCAGTATTTT

d_gene: NA
v_gene: TRBV21-1
abundance: NA
j_gene: TRBJ1-1
len: 14
CDR3aa: CASSKPDRGTEVFF
CDR3nt: TGTGCCAGCAGCAAACCGGACAGGGGGACTGAAGTTTTCTTT

d_gene: NA
v_gene: TRBV7-8
abundance: NA
j_gene: TRBJ1-1
len: 12
CDR3aa: CASIPLNTEAFF
CDR3nt: TGTGCCAGCATCCCACTGAACACTGAAGCTTTCTTT

d_gene: NA
v_gene: TRBV3-1
abundance: NA
j_gene: TRBJ2-2
len: 12
CDR3aa: CASSPPTGELFF
CDR3nt: TGTGCCAGCAGTCCTCCCACCGGGGAGCTGTTTTTT

d_gene: TRBD1
v_gene: TRBV18
abundance: NA
j_gene: TRBJ2-5
len: 13
CDR3aa: CASSLGQGETQYF
CDR3nt: TGTGCCAGCTCACTCGGACAGGGGGAGACCCAGTACTTC

d_gene: TRBD1
v_gene: TRBV19
abundance: NA
j_gene: TRBJ2-2
len: 13
CDR3aa: CASSIRTGWELFF
CDR3nt: TGTGCCAGTAGTATAAGGACAGGCTGGGAGCTGTTTTTT

d_gene: NA
v_gene: TRBV5-1
abundance: NA
j_gene: TRBJ2-5
len: 15
CDR3aa: CASSLWAGDGETQYF
CDR3nt: TGCGCCAGCAGCTTGTGGGCAGGGGATGGAGAGACCCAGTACTTC

d_gene: NA
v_gene: TRBV12-5
abundance: NA
j_gene: TRBJ2-2
len: 13
CDR3aa: CASARDSMGSVFF
CDR3nt: TGTGCTAGTGCCAGGGACTCCATGGGATCGGTGTTTTTT

d_gene: NA
v_gene: TRBV9
abundance: NA
j_gene: TRBJ2-2
len: 16
CDR3aa: CASSAQVGLYTGELFF
CDR3nt: TGTGCCAGCAGCGCCCAGGTCGGGTTATACACCGGGGAGCTGTTTTTT

d_gene: TRBD1
v_gene: TRBV27
abundance: NA
j_gene: TRBJ1-5
len: 15
CDR3aa: CATRRQGRFYQPQHF
CDR3nt: TGTGCCACCAGGCGACAGGGAAGGTTCTATCAGCCCCAGCATTTT

d_gene: NA
v_gene: TRBV20-1
abundance: NA
j_gene: TRBJ1-1
len: 11
CDR3aa: CSATGLAEAFF
CDR3nt: TGCAGTGCTACTGGGTTGGCTGAAGCTTTCTTT

d_gene: NA
v_gene: TRBV9
abundance: NA
j_gene: TRBJ2-3
len: 10
CDR3aa: CANCSDTQYF
CDR3nt: TGTGCCAATTGTTCAGATACGCAGTATTTT

d_gene: NA
v_gene: TRBV15
abundance: NA
j_gene: TRBJ1-5
len: 16
CDR3aa: CATSRDRTGLYQPQHF
CDR3nt: TGTGCCACCAGCAGAGATAGAACAGGACTCTATCAGCCCCAGCATTTT

d_gene: TRBD2
v_gene: TRBV20-1
abundance: NA
j_gene: TRBJ2-1
len: 13
CDR3aa: CSAPGLADNEQFF
CDR3nt: TGCAGTGCTCCGGGACTAGCGGATAATGAGCAGTTCTTC